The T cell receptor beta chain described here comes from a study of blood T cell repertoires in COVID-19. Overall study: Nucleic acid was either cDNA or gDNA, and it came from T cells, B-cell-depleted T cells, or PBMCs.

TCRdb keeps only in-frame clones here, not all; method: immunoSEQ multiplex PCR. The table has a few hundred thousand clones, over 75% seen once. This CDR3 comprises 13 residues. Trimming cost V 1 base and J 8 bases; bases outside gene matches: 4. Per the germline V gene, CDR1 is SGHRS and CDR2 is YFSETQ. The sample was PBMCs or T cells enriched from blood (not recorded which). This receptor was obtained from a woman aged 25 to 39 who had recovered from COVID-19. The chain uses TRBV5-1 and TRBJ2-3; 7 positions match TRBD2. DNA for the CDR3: TGCGCCAGCAGCTTGTCCTCGGGGGGTACGCAGTATTTT. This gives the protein CASSLSSGGTQYF.